Following are 26 T cell receptor beta chains from one sample sequenced in a study of blood T cell repertoires in COVID-19 (dated by TCRdb to between 2020 and 2021). The library was generated by the immunoSEQ multiplex PCR assay. In TCRdb, the immuneACCESS table is reduced to in-frame sequences with V and J assigned. These tables do not hold every clone; where another copy was compared, an unresolved V gene accounts for under half, and the others remain unexplained. This sample is represented by about 77,000 clones; under 95% of them were singletons. Roughly 15% of the sample rests with the top ten. Sequenced: peripheral blood. The receptors originated from a woman of 80 years or more with active or convalescent COVID-19.

V usage is TRBV5-6 and J usage is TRBJ2-3; 8 bases are shared with TRBD2. The V gene's germline CDR1 is SGHDT and CDR2 YYEEEE. CDR3 length equals 17 residues. With 6 bases clipped from V and 1 base from J, the junction kept 13 bases outside the gene matches. The CDR3 DNA sequence: TGTGCCAGCACCACGGTCATGCGGGGGGCACGCACAGATACGCAGTATTTT. Residues: CASTTVMRGARTDTQYF.

This clone has a single count. The CDR3 region is CASSSRRGPLDGYTF. CDR3 nucleotides: TGTGCCAGCAGTTCTCGGCGGGGCCCTTTGGATGGCTACACCTTC. The V and J genes are TRBV6-2 or TRBV6-3 and TRBJ1-2; TRBD1 might be the D (5 bases). Germline V lookup: CDR1 MNHEY, CDR2 SVGEGT. This CDR3 is built from 15 residues. V was trimmed by 4 bases and J by 6 bases, leaving 18 bases between them.

The genes are TRBV19 and TRBJ1-5; D not certain. CDR1 is LNHDA and CDR2 is SQIVND in the germline V gene (reference sequence). Between the trimmed V and J ends, which lost 3 bases and 0 bases, there was a span of 9 bases. The CDR3 is 15 amino acids. CDR3: CASSMRDYSNQPQHF. The CDR3 coding sequence is TGTGCCAGTAGTATGCGGGATTATAGCAATCAGCCCCAGCATTTT.

The chain recombines TRBV28 with TRBJ2-7; 8 nucleotides line up with TRBD1. The CDR3 is 13 amino acids. CDR1 and CDR2 from the germline V gene are MDHEN and SYDVKM. The V segment lost 6 bases and the J segment 5 bases; nucleotides outside the gene matches: 6. CDR3 region: CASSPTGQDEQYF. The DNA of the CDR3 is TGTGCCAGCAGCCCAACGGGACAGGACGAGCAGTACTTC.

The chain uses TRBV2 and TRBJ2-7; TRBD2 matches 8 bases. This CDR3 comprises 15 residues. V trimming: 7 bases; J trimming: 0 bases; junction bases outside the gene matches: 8. CDR1 and CDR2 (germline): SNHLY, FYNNEI. CDR3 residues: CASKVRGTSSYEQYF. The CDR3 DNA reads TGTGCCAGCAAGGTGCGGGGGACTAGCTCCTACGAGCAGTACTTC.

This chain uses TRBV6-5 with TRBJ1-1; D possibly corresponds to TRBD1 (5 bases). V lost 4 bases and J 1 base, leaving 16 bases between the germline ends. CDR1 is MNHEY and CDR2 is SVGAGI in the germline V gene. CDR3 length: 16 residues. The CDR3 reads CASSLGVNTANTEAFF. The CDR3 DNA reads as TGTGCCAGCAGTTTAGGGGTCAATACGGCGAACACTGAAGCTTTCTTT.

This clone was counted a single time. The chain has TRBV27 and TRBJ1-4; tentatively, D is TRBD1 (5 bases). Deletions cut 5 bases from V and 13 bases from J, with 11 bases between. CDR1 MNHEY and CDR2 SMNVEV come from the germline V gene (reference sequence). The CDR3 covers 11 residues. The CDR3 protein is CASSRLGALFF. The CDR3 region has the DNA TGTGCCAGCAGTAGGTTAGGGGCACTGTTTTTT. Filled out from reference TRBV27 and TRBJ1-4, the complete variable domain reads EAQVTQNPRYLITVTGKKLTVTCSQNMNHEYMSWYRQDPGLGLRQIYYSMNVEVTDKGDVPEGYKVSRKEKRNFPLILESPSPNQTSLYFCASSRLGALFFGSGTQLSVL.

The V gene is TRBV27, the J gene TRBJ2-1; 8 bases line up with TRBD2. This CDR3 contains 13 residues. V was clipped by 3 bases and J by 7 bases; unmatched bases: 2. Germline V gene sequence: CDR1 MNHEY, CDR2 SMNVEV (reference sequence). This chain's CDR3 is CASSFGGANEQFF. In DNA form, the CDR3 reads TGTGCCAGCAGTTTCGGGGGGGCTAATGAGCAGTTCTTC.

V gene TRBV5-1 combines with J gene TRBJ2-1; 10 positions agree with TRBD1. CDR3 length: 21 residues. The junction had 23 bases not matched to a gene; V was cut back by 1 base and J by 7 bases. In germline, CDR1 is SGHRS, CDR2 YFSETQ. The chain's CDR3 is CASSLRSGGQGTGGRLNEQFF. The DNA for the CDR3 is TGCGCCAGCAGCTTGCGCTCCGGGGGACAGGGGACTGGAGGCCGTCTGAATGAGCAGTTCTTC.

The rearrangement joins TRBV30 to TRBJ1-5; D uncertain. Between the trimmed V and J ends, which lost 3 bases and 0 bases, there was a span of 12 bases. The CDR3 runs 15 residues. Germline V gene data show CDR1 as GTSNPN and CDR2 as SVGIG (reference sequence). CDR3 bases: TGTGCCTGGAGCAAGGGAGGGTATAGCAATCAGCCCCAGCATTTT. Amino acids: CAWSKGGYSNQPQHF. Full variable domain (missing parts from reference TRBV30 and TRBJ1-5): SQTIHQWPATLVQPVGSPLSLECTVEGTSNPNLYWYRQAAGRGLQLLFYSVGIGQISSEVPQNLSASRPQDRQFILSSKKLLLSDSGFYLCAWSKGGYSNQPQHFGDGTRLSIL.

V usage is TRBV5-1 and J usage is TRBJ1-6; possibly TRBD1 for D (6 bases). V was clipped by 0 bases and J by 8 bases, with 6 bases between them. Germline CDR1 reads SGHRS; CDR2 reads YFSETQ. This CDR3 region has 13 residues. The CDR3 DNA sequence: TGCGCCAGCAGCTTGGAGGGGGATTCACCCCTCCACTTT. This encodes CASSLEGDSPLHF.

The table lists this clone with a few counts. The genes are TRBV27 and TRBJ2-1, with 7 bases identical to TRBD1. Per germline, CDR1 MNHEY and CDR2 SMNVEV (reference sequence). This CDR3 contains 14 residues. J gave up 4 bases and V 2 bases, and 2 bases lay outside the gene matches. This chain's CDR3 is CASSLGGQYNEQFF. The CDR3 DNA is TGTGCCAGCAGTTTAGGGGGACAGTACAATGAGCAGTTCTTC.

The gene calls are TRBV19 and TRBJ2-1, with 12 positions matching TRBD2. J lost 7 bases, V lost 4 bases, and 8 bases had no gene match. Looked up from germline, CDR1 is LNHDA and CDR2 is SQIVND (reference sequence). This CDR3 has 16 residues. The CDR3 nucleotides are TGTGCCAGTAGTACCCGACTAGCGGGGGTGAAGAATGAGCAGTTCTTC. It is translated as CASSTRLAGVKNEQFF.

The V and J genes are TRBV30 and TRBJ1-2; 7 bases fit TRBD1. The germline V gene has CDR1 GTSNPN and CDR2 SVGIG (reference sequence). The CDR3 runs to 11 residues. V was pared by 8 bases and J by 2 bases, with 2 bases of the junction left unmatched. CDR3 protein: CAAQGNYGYTF. The CDR3 coding sequence is TGTGCCGCACAGGGGAACTATGGCTACACCTTC.

This clone was detected only a few times. The chain couples TRBV9 to TRBJ2-1, with 12 bases fitting TRBD1. The CDR3 totals 16 residues. J gave up 9 bases and V 0 bases, and 7 bases lay outside the gene matches. The germline CDR1 and CDR2 sequences are SGDLS and YYNGEE. The CDR3 sequence is CASSVGEGQGASEQFF. In nucleotides, the CDR3 is TGTGCCAGCAGCGTAGGTGAGGGACAGGGGGCTAGTGAGCAGTTCTTC.

The chain has TRBV24-1 and TRBJ2-5; 8 bases align to TRBD1. Germline V gene lookup returns CDR1 KGHDR and CDR2 SFDVKD. The CDR3 spans 14 residues. The trim removed 6 bases at V and 4 bases at J, leaving 6 bases unmatched. CDR3 loop: CATSSQGALETQYF. CDR3 bases: TGTGCCACCAGTTCGCAGGGGGCATTAGAGACCCAGTACTTC.

Here the CDR3 reads CASSLAGTSETDTQYF. Here the CDR3 DNA reads TGTGCCAGCAGCCTCGCGGGGACTAGCGAGACAGATACGCAGTATTTT. This sequence joins TRBV5-6 and TRBJ2-3; 10 nucleotides line up with TRBD2. In germline, CDR1 is SGHDT, CDR2 YYEEEE. The CDR3 is 16 residues long. Germline trimming cut 4 bases from V and 3 bases from J; bases unmatched to any gene: 8.

This clone was observed a single time. V is TRBV7-2 and J is TRBJ2-1; 11 nucleotides agree with TRBD2. This CDR3 spans 17 amino acids. The germline V gene has CDR1 SGHTA and CDR2 FQGNSA. Trimming removed 0 bases from V and 5 bases from J; junction bases left unmatched: 6. CDR3 DNA: TGTGCCAGCAGCTTAGCGAGCACTAGCGGGGGAGACAATGAGCAGTTCTTC. It is translated as CASSLASTSGGDNEQFF.

The chain links TRBV29-1 to TRBJ1-1; D may be TRBD1 (6 bases). Trimming left V 6 bases short and J 1 base short, with 18 bases between. Germline-derived CDR1 and CDR2 are SQVTM and ANQGSEA. The CDR3 totals 15 residues. The DNA for the CDR3 is TGCAGCGTCCCCCCAGGCGGCAGGGGGAACACTGAAGCTTTCTTT. Its translation: CSVPPGGRGNTEAFF.

The chain links TRBV7-9 to TRBJ2-5; 7 bases fit TRBD1. The CDR3 runs 15 residues. CDR1 and CDR2 (germline): SEHNR, FQNEAQ (reference sequence). V gave up 4 bases and J gave up 2 bases; unmatched junction bases: 7. The CDR3, as DNA: TGTGCCAGCAGCTATTCCGGGACAGAGCAAGAGACCCAGTACTTC. Protein: CASSYSGTEQETQYF.

The chain couples TRBV9 to TRBJ2-7; the D is unclear. CDR3 size: 14 residues. Trimming removed 4 bases from V and 1 base from J, with 12 bases in between. Germline lookup yields CDR1 SGDLS and CDR2 YYNGEE. CDR3 region: CASSPAAESYEQYF. The CDR3 bases are TGTGCCAGCAGCCCGGCCGCGGAATCCTACGAGCAGTACTTC.

As concerns this clone: One end of the junction is discordant with germline, which a read error may explain. The gene calls are TRBV3-1 (or the pseudogene TRBV3-2) and TRBJ1-1; D not resolved. This CDR3 is 13 amino acids long. CDR1 is LGHDT, CDR2 YNNKEL, per germline (reference sequence). The CDR3 nucleotides are TGTGCCAGCAACCAAGCCGAGGTCGGGGAGGCTTTCTTT. It codes for CASNQAEVGEAFF.

The V and J genes are TRBV19 and TRBJ1-5; D gene ambiguous. Germline V gene data show CDR1 as LNHDA and CDR2 as SQIVND (reference sequence). The CDR3 spans 13 residues. Trimming removed 3 bases at V and 7 bases at J, with 10 bases between. CDR3 coding DNA: TGTGCCAGTAGTATCCGGGGTATGCAGCCCCAGCATTTT. Its translation: CASSIRGMQPQHF.

The chain is built from TRBV24-1 and TRBJ1-5, with D hard to call. The CDR3 sequence is 13 residues long. Germline CDR1 KGHDR, CDR2 SFDVKD. Trimming took off 5 bases at V and 3 bases at J, with 7 bases between the two ends. CDR3 nucleotides: TGTGCCACCAGTGGAGGGTCCAATCAGCCCCAGCATTTT. Amino acids: CATSGGSNQPQHF.

The chain has TRBV13 and TRBJ2-1, with D possibly being TRBD1 (6 bases). CDR1 and CDR2 from the germline V gene are PRHDT and FYEKMQ (reference sequence). CDR3 length: 16 amino acids. V shed 5 bases and J shed 0 bases, with 14 bases lying between them. CDR3 residues: CASSQIRDNSYNEQFF. The CDR3 nucleotides are TGTGCCAGCAGCCAAATTCGGGACAACTCCTACAATGAGCAGTTCTTC. Filled out from reference TRBV13 and TRBJ2-1, the complete variable domain reads AAGVIQSPRHLIKEKRETATLKCYPIPRHDTVYWYQQGPGQDPQFLISFYEKMQSDKGSIPDRFSAQQFSDYHSELNMSSLELGDSALYFCASSQIRDNSYNEQFFGPGTRLTVL.

The J gene is TRBJ1-1, the V gene TRBV12-3 or TRBV12-4; 7 nucleotides match TRBD1. The CDR3 spans 13 residues. J was trimmed by 8 bases and V by 3 bases; bases with no gene match: 6. CDR3 nucleotides: TGTGCCAGCAGTTTCGGACAGGTAACGGAAGCTTTCTTT. The encoded protein is CASSFGQVTEAFF.